The TCR beta chain under discussion was sequenced for a study of CD8 T cells in Susac syndrome. Regarding this clonotype: Its antigen is unknown.

The controls, all healthy donors, were matched for age and sex. TEMRA cells were FACS-enriched, unlike CD8+ and CD4+ T cells, which were negatively isolated. RNA, at roughly 0.45 to 1 ug, was reverse transcribed with random hexamers. The CDR3 of TCR beta was amplified by immunoSEQ multiplex PCR across 54 Vbeta and 13 Jbeta. TCRdb reprocessed the immunoSEQ multiplex PCR reads with MiXCR, giving one entry per CDR3 protein. The table shows some 120,000 distinct CDR3 sequences, with around 96% occurring only once. The V end was cut by 5 bases, the J end by 3 bases, with 16 bases between. Germline CDR1 and CDR2: SEHNR and FQNEAQ (reference sequence). The CDR3 sequence is 15 residues long. Broader study findings: The study admitted that it had a relatively small number of individuals in its TCR sequencing and HLA analysis.

This receptor was obtained from a human donor in good health. The chain is built from TRBV7-9 and TRBJ1-2, with D hard to call. The sequenced sample consisted of CD4+ T cells from PBMCs. The CDR3 bases are TGTGCCAGCAGCCTGCTTGCCACCCCTTACTATGGCTACACCTTC. The encoded protein is CASSLLATPYYGYTF.